One sample yielded the 31 T cell receptor beta chains listed below, sequenced in a study of spatial heterogeneity in lung cancer (dated by TCRdb to about 2019). Library prep was done by 5' RACE. The data were produced on a NextSeq 500. The raw public data were reprocessed by TCRdb itself: fastp quality trimming at Q25, MiXCR clonotype calling, in-frame beta chains only. Every distinct CDR3 protein forms one entry, paired with its most common genes and DNA. The sample table holds roughly 40,000 distinct CDR3 sequences, of which around 6.5% were seen once. Around 42% of the sample is taken by the ten largest. Read against the paper, the sample's time point label means: sample taken at primary tumor resection. TCR sequencing used whole RNA extracted from tumor and nontumor lung tissue, or from cryopreserved PBMC samples, without cell sorting. Sample: PBMCs, taken at surgery. Receptors originate from a female donor with early-stage non-small cell lung cancer.

This clonotype was seen ten or more times. This chain uses TRBV6-5 with TRBJ2-1; 7 bases agree with TRBD2. This CDR3 is 16 amino acids long. J was trimmed by 1 base and V by 5 bases; bases with no gene match: 8. The germline V gene has CDR1 MNHEY and CDR2 SVGAGI. CDR3 in amino acids: CASSSREAGSYNEQFF. DNA of the CDR3: TGTGCCAGCAGTAGTCGAGAAGCGGGGTCCTACAATGAGCAGTTCTTC.

About this clonotype: Compared with germline, one end of the junction differs, possibly owing to a read error. The chain recombines TRBV12-3 or TRBV12-4 with TRBJ2-7; 8 nucleotides match TRBD1. This CDR3 region has 16 residues. The DNA of the CDR3 is TGTGCCAGCAGTTCAAGGGGACAGGCGAGCTCCTACGAGCAGTGCTTC. Its protein is CASSSRGQASSYEQCF.

This clonotype was observed a few times. The V and J genes are TRBV4-1 and TRBJ2-7, with TRBD1 matching 7 bases. The CDR3 is 14 amino acids. Trimming removed 5 bases from V and 6 bases from J; junction bases left unmatched: 10. Germline values: CDR1 MGHRA, CDR2 YSYEKL. The CDR3 region has the DNA TGCGCCAGCAGCACCCCGACAGGGACGGGCGAGCAGTACTTC. Translation gives CASSTPTGTGEQYF.

There are many counts of this clonotype. V and J are TRBV5-1 and TRBJ2-1, with 14 nucleotides matching TRBD2. Per germline, CDR1 SGHRS and CDR2 YFSETQ. V was clipped by 7 bases and J by 10 bases; unmatched bases: 7. This CDR3 is built from 14 residues. Here the CDR3 DNA reads TGCGCCAGCGGACTAGCGGGGGGCCCCGGGGAGCAGTTCTTC. It is translated as CASGLAGGPGEQFF.

V and J are TRBV19 and TRBJ2-1; D is uncertain. Trimming took 6 bases from V and 5 from J, leaving 14 bases between them. Germline CDR1 reads LNHDA; CDR2 reads SQIVND (reference sequence). CDR3 length: 14 amino acids. CDR3: CASSPLQEDNEQFF. The CDR3 DNA sequence: TGTGCCAGTAGCCCATTGCAGGAAGACAATGAGCAGTTCTTC.

The chain links TRBV19 to TRBJ1-1; possibly TRBD1 for D (5 bases). Germline CDR1 reads LNHDA; CDR2 reads SQIVND (reference sequence). Trimming took off 3 bases at V and 7 bases at J, with 15 bases between the two ends. The CDR3 spans 14 residues. The CDR3 sequence: CASSIGRQRGEAFF. DNA of the CDR3: TGTGCCAGTAGTATTGGCCGCCAGAGGGGTGAAGCTTTCTTT.

This clonotype showed up many times. The chain uses TRBV7-3 and TRBJ2-5, with unresolved D. The CDR3 extends over 14 amino acids. The ends were cut back, 0 bases at V and 1 base at J, with 6 bases in the middle. Germline V CDR1 and CDR2: SGHTA, FQGTGA. The CDR3 sequence: CASSLTSRQETQYF. Written as DNA, the CDR3 is TGTGCCAGCAGCTTAACCTCGCGCCAAGAGACCCAGTACTTC. The full variable domain, in which reference TRBV7-3 and TRBJ2-5 provide the parts outside the CDR3, is GAGVSQTPSNKVTEKGKYVELRCDPISGHTALYWYRQSLGQGPEFLIYFQGTGAADDSGLPNDRFFAVRPEGSVSTLKIQRTERGDSAVYLCASSLTSRQETQYFGPGTRLLVL.

The table lists this clonotype with many counts. The chain is built from TRBV7-9 and TRBJ2-1; D perhaps matches TRBD1 (6 bases). The ends were cut back, 3 bases at V and 2 bases at J, with 14 bases in the middle. The CDR3 spans 16 residues. Germline V gene sequence: CDR1 SEHNR, CDR2 FQNEAQ (reference sequence). As DNA, the CDR3 is TGTGCCAGCAGCTTTCTACAGGGTCGGCCCTACAATGAGCAGTTCTTC. Encoded protein: CASSFLQGRPYNEQFF.

The J gene is TRBJ1-1, the V gene TRBV3-1; D gene ambiguous. CDR3 length: 14 residues. Germline V CDR1 and CDR2: LGHDT, YNNKEL (reference sequence). Trimming removed 4 bases at V and 1 base at J, with 10 bases between. CDR3 sequence: CASSPYRTNTEAFF. The CDR3 DNA sequence: TGTGCCAGCAGCCCCTATCGGACGAACACTGAAGCTTTCTTT.

The table lists this clonotype with many counts. The V call is TRBV25-1, the J call TRBJ2-3, with 7 bases fitting TRBD2. The CDR3 covers 14 residues. The V and J ends lost 1 base and 7 bases, in that order; junction bases with no gene match: 5. Looked up from germline, CDR1 is MGHDK and CDR2 is SYGVNS. CDR3 sequence reads: CASSEWGGDNTQYF. The CDR3 DNA sequence: TGTGCCAGCAGTGAATGGGGGGGGGATAATACGCAGTATTTT.

The chain recombines TRBV7-2 with TRBJ1-1, with D perhaps TRBD1 (6 bases). V lost 5 bases and J lost 0, with 7 bases in between. This CDR3 spans 13 amino acids. The germline V gene has CDR1 SGHTA and CDR2 FQGNSA. The chain's CDR3 is CASSGTMNTEAFF. CDR3 DNA sequence: TGTGCCAGCAGCGGGACAATGAACACTGAAGCTTTCTTT.

There are a few counts of this clonotype. The rearrangement links TRBV3-1 to TRBJ1-5; the D is unclear. CDR3 length: 14 residues. Germline V gene lookup returns CDR1 LGHDT and CDR2 YNNKEL (reference sequence). V lost 6 bases and J 0 bases, leaving 9 bases between the germline ends. CDR3 coding DNA: TGTGCCAGCAGTCCTTGGGGTAGCAATCAGCCCCAGCATTTT. It is translated as CASSPWGSNQPQHF.

The table lists this clonotype with a count of one. In DNA, the CDR3 is TGTGCCAGCAGTCCCGGCGGGGGGGGCCAAGAGACCCAGTACTTC. The encoded protein is CASSPGGGGQETQYF. V usage is TRBV28 and J usage is TRBJ2-5; TRBD2 matches 9 bases. V was pared by 5 bases and J by 1 base, with 5 bases of the junction left unmatched. The germline V gene has CDR1 MDHEN and CDR2 SYDVKM. CDR3 size: 15 residues.

This clonotype has ten or more counts. The chain has TRBV20-1 and TRBJ2-1; TRBD2 aligns across 7 bases. CDR1 is DFQATT, CDR2 SNEGSKA, per germline (reference sequence). The CDR3 is 14 residues long. V dropped 6 bases and J dropped 6; count of bases not matched to a gene: 11. As DNA, the CDR3 is TGCAGTGCCCGGGGGAGCGGGGTAGCCAATGAGCAGTTCTTC. Translating it yields CSARGSGVANEQFF.

There are many counts of this clonotype. This chain uses TRBV20-1 with TRBJ2-7; a weak D match, TRBD1 (6 bases). The CDR3 is 14 amino acids. V was pared by 6 bases and J by 0 bases, with 15 bases between. Germline V gene data show CDR1 as DFQATT and CDR2 as SNEGSKA (reference sequence). CDR3 nucleotide sequence: TGCAGTGCCTTCTCGGGACATACCTCCTACGAGCAGTACTTC. This sequence encodes CSAFSGHTSYEQYF.

The J gene is TRBJ2-2, the V gene TRBV6-2 or TRBV6-3; 8 nucleotides line up with TRBD1. Germline V lookup: CDR1 MNHEY, CDR2 SVGEGT. With 6 bases clipped from V and 1 base from J, the junction kept 1 base outside the gene matches. The CDR3 contains 14 residues. The CDR3 spells CASRGTGNTGELFF. CDR3 coding DNA: TGTGCCAGCAGGGGGACAGGGAACACCGGGGAGCTGTTTTTT.

This clonotype showed up many times. The CDR3 DNA is TGTGCCAGCAGTCCTACAGGGGGCAGGGGAGCTTTCTTT. The encoded protein is CASSPTGGRGAFF. The chain recombines TRBV6-2 or TRBV6-3 with TRBJ1-1, with TRBD1 matching over 9 bases. This CDR3 region has 13 residues. Germline-derived CDR1 and CDR2 are MNHEY and SVGEGT. Germline trimming cut 5 bases from V and 10 bases from J; bases unmatched to any gene: 8.

This clonotype was picked up a small number of times. The V call is TRBV7-3, the J call TRBJ2-7; TRBD1 matches at 10 bases. This CDR3 region has 15 residues. Germline CDR1 is SGHTA and CDR2 is FQGTGA. The J segment lost 1 base and the V segment lost 5 bases, leaving 5 bases of the junction unmatched. In nucleotides, the CDR3 is TGTGCCAGCAGCCAGGGACAGGGGCTTTCCTACGAGCAGTACTTC. Translating it yields CASSQGQGLSYEQYF. Full variable domain (rest looked up from reference TRBV7-3 and TRBJ2-7): GAGVSQTPSNKVTEKGKYVELRCDPISGHTALYWYRQSLGQGPEFLIYFQGTGAADDSGLPNDRFFAVRPEGSVSTLKIQRTERGDSAVYLCASSQGQGLSYEQYFGPGTRLTVT.

This clonotype was seen repeatedly, ten times or more. The gene calls are TRBV29-1 and TRBJ2-7, with 9 bases lining up with TRBD2. The CDR3 covers 13 residues. Unmatched junction bases numbered 2, after V lost 4 bases and J lost 1 base. From germline, CDR1 is SQVTM and CDR2 ANQGSEA. The CDR3 here is CSVARGGSYEQYF. Here the CDR3 DNA reads TGCAGCGTTGCGCGGGGGGGGTCCTACGAGCAGTACTTC.

The rearrangement uses TRBV7-9 and TRBJ1-1; the match to TRBD1 covers 7 bases. The CDR3 has 16 amino acids. Trimming at V came to 1 base and at J to 5 bases, leaving 10 bases not matched to a gene. CDR1 and CDR2 (germline): SEHNR, FQNEAQ (reference sequence). The CDR3 loop is CASSLEKGGQGTEAFF. The CDR3 DNA follows: TGTGCCAGCAGCTTAGAAAAAGGGGGCCAGGGGACTGAAGCTTTCTTT.

This clonotype was picked up many times. V usage is TRBV24-1 and J usage is TRBJ1-1; 10 bases are shared with TRBD1. CDR1 is KGHDR, CDR2 SFDVKD, per germline. Losses at the gene ends were 4 bases for V and 4 bases for J; bases not matched to a gene: 5. CDR3 length: 15 residues. The CDR3 nucleotides are TGTGCCACCAGTGAGGGACAGGGGCCGGTCACTGAAGCTTTCTTT. Translating gives CATSEGQGPVTEAFF.

This clonotype was recorded at least ten times. The rearrangement links TRBV2 to TRBJ1-2, with D tentatively TRBD1 (5 bases). The CDR3 runs 12 residues. Germline V gene sequence: CDR1 SNHLY, CDR2 FYNNEI. With 6 bases removed from V and 2 bases from J, the gap between germline ends came to 7 bases. The CDR3 DNA reads as TGTGCCAGCAGGGCAGGGAACTATGGCTACACCTTC. Protein: CASRAGNYGYTF. Together with reference TRBV2 and TRBJ1-2, the CDR3 gives the full variable domain: EPEVTQTPSHQVTQMGQEVILRCVPISNHLYFYWYRQILGQKVEFLVSFYNNEISEKSEIFDDQFSVERPDGSNFTLKIRSTKLEDSAMYFCASRAGNYGYTFGSGTRLTVV.

The genes are TRBV9 and TRBJ2-1; 7 bases fit TRBD2. This CDR3 has 16 residues. J was trimmed by 2 bases and V by 3 bases; bases with no gene match: 8. In germline, CDR1 is SGDLS, CDR2 YYNGEE. The chain's CDR3 is CASSALPAGAYNEQFF. DNA for the CDR3: TGTGCCAGCAGCGCTCTGCCGGCGGGAGCCTACAATGAGCAGTTCTTC.

In its sample, this clonotype was seen many times. The chain uses TRBV20-1 and TRBJ2-7; 10 nucleotides line up with TRBD2. V lost 5 bases, J lost 7 bases, and 14 bases stayed unmatched. Germline assignment: CDR1 DFQATT and CDR2 SNEGSKA (reference sequence). This CDR3 contains 15 residues. The CDR3 nucleotides are TGCAGTGCTCCTGAGCGGGGGGGCCGATTGGGTGAGCAGTACTTC. Its protein is CSAPERGGRLGEQYF.

V usage is TRBV27 and J usage is TRBJ1-5, with a tentative D call TRBD1 (5 bases). Germline lookup yields CDR1 MNHEY and CDR2 SMNVEV (reference sequence). This CDR3 is 13 amino acids long. Trimming removed 2 bases from V and 6 bases from J, with 8 bases in between. CDR3 sequence: CASSLGGGQPQHF. The DNA of the CDR3 is TGTGCCAGCAGTTTAGGGGGGGGTCAGCCCCAGCATTTT.

In its sample, this clonotype was seen many times. V and J are TRBV20-1 and TRBJ1-6; a weak D match, TRBD1 (6 bases). V was pared by 0 bases and J by 8 bases, with 14 bases between. The CDR3 is 15 residues long. CDR1 and CDR2 from the germline V gene are DFQATT and SNEGSKA (reference sequence). The CDR3: CSARDPTGQDSPLHF. The CDR3 nucleotides read TGCAGTGCTAGAGATCCCACAGGGCAGGATTCACCCCTCCACTTT.

Concerning this clonotype itself: One junction end does not reproduce the germline sequence, and a read error may be involved. This rearrangement joins TRBV5-1 to TRBJ1-1; D gene uncertain. This CDR3 is 13 amino acids long. Germline values: CDR1 SGHRS, CDR2 YFSETQ. The DNA of the CDR3 is TGCGCCAGCAGCGTGAACGGAGAGGGTAAAGCTGTCTTT. This translates into CASSVNGEGKAVF. The full variable domain, its missing parts supplied by reference TRBV5-1 and TRBJ1-1, is KAGVTQTPRYLIKTRGQQVTLSCSPISGHRSVSWYQQTPGQGLQFLFEYFSETQRNKGNFPGRFSGRQFSNSRSEMNVSTLELGDSALYLCASSVNGEGKAVFGQGTRLTVV.

The chain carries TRBV3-1 and TRBJ2-1; 10 bases match TRBD1. V gave up 1 base and J gave up 10 bases; unmatched junction bases: 7. This CDR3 is built from 15 residues. In germline, CDR1 is LGHDT, CDR2 YNNKEL (reference sequence). The CDR3 here is CASSQGDRGGHEQFF. CDR3 nucleotides: TGTGCCAGCAGCCAAGGGGACAGGGGTGGTCACGAGCAGTTCTTC.

This clonotype was detected many times. The chain combines TRBV7-9 with TRBJ2-7, with a weak D call TRBD1 (6 bases). Trimming shortened V by 5 bases and J by 4 bases, and 9 bases separated the two germline ends. Germline V CDR1 and CDR2: SEHNR, FQNEAQ (reference sequence). This CDR3 region has 12 residues. In DNA, the CDR3 is TGTGCCAGCAGCCAGACAGGTTACGAGCAGTACTTC. It encodes CASSQTGYEQYF.

At least ten counts were recorded for this clonotype. This chain uses TRBV7-2 with TRBJ1-2; maybe TRBD1 (6 bases). This CDR3 has 14 residues. From germline, CDR1 is SGHTA and CDR2 FQGNSA. Trimming removed 2 bases at V and 8 bases at J, with 15 bases between. The CDR3 DNA reads TGTGCCAGCAGCTTATTAGTGGGGGCGCGCGGCTACACCTTC. As protein: CASSLLVGARGYTF.

This clonotype was seen ten or more times. The chain has TRBV5-1 and TRBJ2-7; 8 nucleotides line up with TRBD2. Unmatched junction bases numbered 7, after V lost 5 bases and J lost 0 bases. The CDR3 totals 15 residues. CDR1 and CDR2 from the germline V gene are SGHRS and YFSETQ. The CDR3 protein is CASRPGLVSSYEQYF. In nucleotides, the CDR3 is TGCGCCAGCAGGCCGGGACTAGTGAGCTCCTACGAGCAGTACTTC.